The 12 T cell receptor beta chains below all came from one sample that was sequenced in a study of shared clonotypes between healthy human individuals. Here immunoSEQ multiplex PCR was the method, and the copy in TCRdb shows in-frame clones only, minus some. Of millions of clones in the sample, 95% are singletons; the top ten hold under 0.15%. The material sequenced was naive CD4+ T cells sorted from blood. Subset meaning: CD45RA+ positively selected. These TCRs come from a man younger than 35 in good health.

About this clone: In the same sample, other DNA sequences code for this CDR3. V and J are TRBV18 and TRBJ2-7; D gene unclear. Germline CDR1 is KGHSH and CDR2 is LQKENI. Trimming removed 0 bases at V and 3 bases at J, with 6 bases between. The CDR3 is 13 amino acids. DNA for the CDR3: TGTGCCAGCTCACCACCGGGTATCTACGAGCAGTACTTC. This encodes CASSPPGIYEQYF. The full variable domain, in which reference TRBV18 and TRBJ2-7 provide the parts outside the CDR3, is NAGVMQNPRHLVRRRGQEARLRCSPMKGHSHVYWYRQLPEEGLKFMVYLQKENIIDESGMPKERFSAEFPKEGPSILRIQQVVRGDSAAYFCASSPPGIYEQYFGPGTRLTVT.

This clone was detected only once. The rearrangement links TRBV4-1 to TRBJ2-7, with no clear D. The germline V gene encodes CDR1 MGHRA and CDR2 YSYEKL. The ends were cut back, 4 bases at V and 4 bases at J, with 20 bases in the middle. CDR3 length: 16 amino acids. For the CDR3, the DNA is TGCGCCAGCAGCCGTCGGTCTGGAGACGCAGGATACGAGCAGTACTTC. This encodes CASSRRSGDAGYEQYF.

V is TRBV5-6 and J is TRBJ2-5, with D perhaps matching TRBD1 or TRBD2 (5 bases each). This CDR3 is built from 15 residues. Per the germline V gene, CDR1 is SGHDT and CDR2 is YYEEEE. V was clipped by 7 bases and J by 5 bases, with 21 bases between them. The CDR3 protein is CASQLSPGYRETQYF. CDR3 nucleotides: TGTGCCAGCCAGCTTTCCCCGGGGTACAGGGAGACCCAGTACTTC.

The CDR3 reads CASSYDGLINEKLFF. In DNA form, the CDR3 reads TGTGCCAGCAGCTATGACGGTCTTATTAATGAAAAACTGTTTTTT. The chain carries TRBV7-9 and TRBJ1-4, with D unclear. Trimming shortened V by 4 bases and J by 4 bases, and 13 bases separated the two germline ends. Germline loops: CDR1 SEHNR, CDR2 FQNEAQ (reference sequence). The CDR3 consists of 15 residues.

The chain combines TRBV15 with TRBJ2-3, with 7 bases identical to TRBD2. The V segment lost 0 bases and the J segment 5 bases; nucleotides outside the gene matches: 2. Looked up from germline, CDR1 is LNHNV and CDR2 is YYDKDF (reference sequence). This CDR3 is built from 14 residues. CDR3 sequence: CATSRDGGGDTQYF. DNA of the CDR3: TGTGCCACCAGCAGAGATGGCGGGGGAGATACGCAGTATTTT.

The chain joins TRBV6-1 to TRBJ2-1; D may be TRBD1 (5 bases). Trimming pared 5 bases from V and 6 bases from J, leaving 14 bases between. This CDR3 has 14 amino acids. Per germline, CDR1 MNHNS and CDR2 SASEGT. The CDR3 coding sequence is TGTGCCAGCAGTTTCATTCTCCAGGGCAATGAGCAGTTCTTC. Amino acids: CASSFILQGNEQFF.

V usage is TRBV9 and J usage is TRBJ1-1, with 8 bases fitting TRBD1. CDR1 is SGDLS, CDR2 YYNGEE, per germline. CDR3 size: 15 residues. V gave up 4 bases and J gave up 3 bases; unmatched junction bases: 8. The CDR3, as DNA: TGTGCCAGCAGCCAACTACAGGGGGGCTACACTGAAGCTTTCTTT. It encodes CASSQLQGGYTEAFF.

The chain combines TRBV7-2 with TRBJ1-3; unclear D gene. CDR1 and CDR2 from the germline V gene are SGHTA and FQGNSA. The length of the CDR3 is 18 residues. V was shortened by 1 base and J by 1 base, with 17 bases between the two germline ends. The DNA of the CDR3 is TGTGCCAGCAGCTTAGTGCCTATGGCGAAGGGATCTGGAAACACCATATATTTT. Protein sequence: CASSLVPMAKGSGNTIYF.

The table lists this clone with a count of one. V is TRBV30 and J is TRBJ1-6; D is ambiguous. Germline-derived CDR1 and CDR2 are GTSNPN and SVGIG (reference sequence). V gave up 3 bases and J gave up 8 bases, with 11 bases separating them. CDR3 size: 13 residues. The CDR3 sequence is CAWRKESDSPLHF. The CDR3 DNA reads TGTGCCTGGAGAAAGGAGAGTGATTCACCCCTCCACTTT. Drawing the rest from reference TRBV30 and TRBJ1-6, the complete variable domain is SQTIHQWPATLVQPVGSPLSLECTVEGTSNPNLYWYRQAAGRGLQLLFYSVGIGQISSEVPQNLSASRPQDRQFILSSKKLLLSDSGFYLCAWRKESDSPLHFGNGTRLTVT.

The V gene is TRBV4-3, the J gene TRBJ2-7; TRBD2 is a possible D gene (5 bases). CDR1 and CDR2 from the germline V gene are LGHNA and YSLEER. The ends were cut back, 3 bases at V and 6 bases at J, with 12 bases in the middle. The CDR3 contains 13 residues. The CDR3 is CASSHRSAGEQYF. The CDR3 nucleotides read TGCGCCAGCAGCCACCGTAGCGCAGGCGAGCAGTACTTC.

This chain connects TRBV4-3 to TRBJ1-4, with TRBD1 as a possible D gene (6 bases). CDR1 is LGHNA and CDR2 is YSLEER in the germline V gene. This CDR3 has 16 residues. V lost 1 base and J 4 bases, leaving 13 bases between the germline ends. DNA of the CDR3: TGCGCCAGCAGCCAAGGGGTACAGGGACTTAATGAAAAACTGTTTTTT. Protein: CASSQGVQGLNEKLFF.

V and J are TRBV7-9 and TRBJ2-5; a weak D match, TRBD1 (5 bases). Germline V gene data show CDR1 as SEHNR and CDR2 as FQNEAQ (reference sequence). V gave up 5 bases and J gave up 2 bases, with 18 bases separating them. The CDR3 is made up of 16 amino acids. The CDR3 coding sequence is TGTGCCAGCAGCCCAAACCGGGCAGGGAAACAAGAGACCCAGTACTTC. It translates to CASSPNRAGKQETQYF.